This T cell receptor (beta chain) was captured by sequencing in a study of response to subunit inactivated influenza vaccine (dated by TCRdb to between 2017 and 2018). For the wider study: Deep quantitative profiling of the T cell receptor repertoire was used in the study to follow responses to a trivalent subunit inactivated influenza vaccine. General conclusions and limits of the study: According to the authors, only a limited number of new T cells may be recruited by each seasonal influenza vaccination.

This clonotype was detected many times. Its cognate antigen has yet to be identified. Base quality data are lacking; no much larger clone is found one base away. The library was generated by RT-PCR. Sequencing used an Illumina HiSeq 2500. The public reads were reprocessed in TCRdb via fastp at Q25 and MiXCR, keeping in-frame beta chains. Each record represents a unique CDR3 protein, reported with the most common genes and DNA among its rows. Across this sample there are around 600,000 distinct CDR3 sequences, with approximately 10% seen only once. The leading ten clones occupy 11% of the sample. This same sample was also taken into another study, of T cells expressing NK-cell markers. Taken from the second paper: TCR beta cDNA libraries were made by 5'RACE template switching that added a universal primer site and unique molecular identifiers. In sorted CD3+CD56+NKG2C+, CD3+CD56+NKG2C- and CD3+CD56-NKG2C+ T-cell subsets from several donors, TCR beta-chain repertoires were profiled. Among the eight sequenced donors, only one was HCMV-seronegative, while the other seven were HCMV-seropositive. In several experiments an anti-gammadeltaTCR antibody was added to restrict sorting to alphabetaTCR-expressing T cells. In over 5 donors, the dominant CD3+CD56+NKG2C+ clonotypes were among the top 10 CD8+ clonotypes and accounted for 1.0-7.0% of CD8+ T cells. Those dominant clonotypes were again the most abundant among CD3+CD56-NKG2C+ cells in a few donors, at about 28.3-65%. It remained unclear whether the expanded NKG2C-expressing T cell clones were specific for HCMV antigens. Randomly selected healthy volunteers, three men and five women, were used as the eight sequenced donors. To determine HCMV serostatus, a commercial ELISA kit was used to detect HCMV-specific IgG in serum. Ficoll density gradient centrifugation was used to isolate peripheral blood mononuclear cells from blood. Bulk peripheral blood T-cell repertoires were additionally sequenced from unsorted PBMC for roughly six donors. cDNA synthesis was primed from the TCR beta constant segment and was followed by two successive PCR amplification steps. Illumina HiSeq 2000/2500, MiSeq or NextSeq was used to sequence libraries as 2 x 150 bp reads. Reads were demultiplexed and grouped by UMI with MIGEC, and clonotypes were assembled and quantified with MiTCR. To exclude erroneous sequences, only TCR cDNA sequences supported by at least two reads were retained. Downstream repertoire analysis used the tcR package, and clonotypes were matched across fractions by CDR3 nucleotide sequence plus V segment. VDJmatch was used to annotate antigen specificity against VDJdb, with one amino acid substitution in CDR3 permitted.

This specimen was PBMCs from blood, taken on the day of vaccination. The sequence was obtained from a man aged 50 to 59 who received an inactivated influenza vaccine. Donor details come from another sample of the same person, matched by shared clones.

The CDR3 here reads CSARDYNEQFF. In nucleotide form, the sequence is TGCAGTGCTCGGGACTACAATGAGCAGTTCTTC. The chain is made from TRBV20-1 and TRBJ2-1, and perhaps TRBD2 as D gene, on 5 matching bases. V is pared back by 5 bases and J by 3 bases, with 5 bases lying between the germline termini. As encoded in the germline V gene (reference sequence), CDR1 is DFQATT while CDR2 is SNEGSKA. The CDR3 starts with the cysteine, ends with the phenylalanine, and has 11 residues. Only the CDR3 DNA is retained, 33 bases long and in frame from the first base.